These T cell receptor beta chains were read from a single sample in a study of T-cell reconstitution after alpha-beta-depleted transplantation in children. TCRdb passed the PCR reads through MiXCR, listing each CDR3 protein once. Of approximately 400,000 distinct CDR3 sequences in the sample, roughly 11% were seen once. Sequenced here: PBMCs from the stem cell graft donor, sampled from the stem cell graft. Every receptor here comes from a human donor who donated a stem cell graft to a child with acute myeloid leukemia. Each CDR3 is given with its conserved first and last residue. Each record gives: V gene, J gene, CDR3 protein.

>TRBV20-1|TRBJ1-4
CSARVPSWALPSTNEKLFF
>TRBV7-2|TRBJ2-3
CASSLSISGRRTDTQYF
>TRBV9|TRBJ2-2
CASSYQGTGELFF
>TRBV20-1|TRBJ2-5
CSAPPIQGETQYF
>TRBV7-9|TRBJ1-1
CASSLVMLTEAFF
>TRBV6-1|TRBJ2-6
CASKPGFSSGANVLTF
>TRBV5-6|TRBJ2-5
CASSWGRGTPGYETQYF
>TRBV20-1|TRBJ2-4
CSARDERWIAKNSQYF
>TRBV6-1|TRBJ1-2
CASSERGGGGYGYTF
>TRBV11-2|TRBJ2-5
CASSFPKGLAESQETQYF
>TRBV6-1|TRBJ1-1
CASSEASGTVNTEAFF
>TRBV5-1|TRBJ2-1
CASSLAASGGAWDEQFF
>TRBV29-1|TRBJ2-1
CSALSGRPGNEQFF
>TRBV15|TRBJ2-5
CATSSRGFQETQYF
>TRBV25-1|TRBJ2-7
CASIRGGTYEQYF
>TRBV12-3/TRBV12-4|TRBJ2-4
CASSPGIFAKNIQYF
>TRBV5-8|TRBJ2-1
CASSWGAVSSYNEQFF
>TRBV5-1|TRBJ2-3
CASSSTPGLGADTQYF
>TRBV15|TRBJ2-1
CATSSLGQGPNEQFF
>TRBV15|TRBJ1-2
CATSLDRDYNYGYTF
>TRBV9|TRBJ2-5
CASSELSRYQETQYF
>TRBV12-3/TRBV12-4|TRBJ2-1
CASSLESSYNEQFF
>TRBV5-6|TRBJ2-7
CASSLWDRDSYEQYF
>TRBV12-3/TRBV12-4|TRBJ2-3
CAQPSGGSRDTQYF
>TRBV5-5|TRBJ2-1
CASSYLAGAYNEQFF
>TRBV25-1|TRBJ1-1
CASSDRGQSTGRAFF
>TRBV4-3|TRBJ2-7
CASSQDTDRSVEQYF
>TRBV6-1|TRBJ2-3
CASSEESGGATDTQYF
>TRBV7-2|TRBJ1-6
CASSFGYNSPLHF
>TRBV27|TRBJ2-1
CASSLLQGPDEQFF
>TRBV7-3|TRBJ2-3
CASSLTALRRTDTQYF
>TRBV20-1|TRBJ2-5
CSARVYGRPQETQYF
>TRBV19|TRBJ2-2
CASSSGTGLSGELFF
>TRBV20-1|TRBJ2-5
CSAPSLAGNQETQYF
>TRBV5-1|TRBJ2-7
CASSPPGQGRYEQYF
>TRBV4-1|TRBJ1-4
CASSQTQGEKLFF
>TRBV5-1|TRBJ2-1
CASSLESPSYNEQFF
>TRBV6-1|TRBJ2-4
CASSPQGGRDIQYF
>TRBV4-3|TRBJ1-3
CASSQSTDGNTIYF
>TRBV27|TRBJ2-5
CASSLSFAAEETQYF
>TRBV4-1|TRBJ2-7
CASSQERGRASYEQYF
>TRBV6-5|TRBJ2-2
CASSYQTWGTGELFF
>TRBV5-1|TRBJ1-4
CASSVAGPLTTNEKLFF
>TRBV20-1|TRBJ1-5
CSARDGTGSGNQPQHF
>TRBV29-1|TRBJ1-1
CSVEAGRQKTTEAFF
>TRBV20-1|TRBJ1-1
CSHLGLTSTEAFF
>TRBV4-2|TRBJ2-1
CASSQGEEPYNEQFF